Presented here are 3 T cell receptor beta chains from one specimen sequenced in a study of T cells in Graves' hyperthyroidism and ophthalmopathy. Regions amplified from RNA transcripts were the TCR beta CDR3 regions. Primed by the HTBI set, a first-round RT-PCR was run on the TCR CDR3. Using its own MiXCR run on the multiplex PCR reads, TCRdb lists one record per CDR3 protein. The sample records hundreds of thousands of distinct CDR3 sequences, about 18% being singletons. The sequencing sample was made of blood. These receptors all come from a man aged 35 to 55 with Graves' hyperthyroidism.

Ten or more counts support this clonotype. V gene TRBV28 combines with J gene TRBJ2-5; the match to TRBD2 covers 12 bases. V dropped 4 bases and J dropped 3; count of bases not matched to a gene: 3. Germline V CDR1 and CDR2: MDHEN, SYDVKM. The CDR3 is made up of 15 amino acids. DNA of the CDR3: TGTGCCAGCAGTTCACGACTAGCGGGGGAAGAGACCCAGTACTTC. Translation: CASSSRLAGEETQYF.

The chain is built from TRBV7-3 and TRBJ1-1, with 10 bases aligning to TRBD1. This CDR3 has 17 amino acids. The V segment lost 1 base and the J segment 4 bases; nucleotides outside the gene matches: 9. Germline values: CDR1 SGHTA, CDR2 FQGTGA. The CDR3 DNA reads TGTGCCAGCAGCTTAAAGGGACAGGGGCCCCGAACCACTGAAGCTTTCTTT. It is translated as CASSLKGQGPRTTEAFF. The entire variable domain, with the rest obtained from reference TRBV7-3 and TRBJ1-1, is as follows: GAGVSQTPSNKVTEKGKYVELRCDPISGHTALYWYRQSLGQGPEFLIYFQGTGAADDSGLPNDRFFAVRPEGSVSTLKIQRTERGDSAVYLCASSLKGQGPRTTEAFFGQGTRLTVV.

The V gene is TRBV12-3 or TRBV12-4, the J gene TRBJ2-1, with 9 bases matching TRBD2. J lost 8 bases, V lost 3 bases, and 11 bases had no gene match. The CDR3 sequence is 16 residues long. CDR3: CASSFPTSGLSDEQFF. The CDR3 DNA reads TGTGCCAGCAGTTTTCCGACTAGCGGTCTCAGCGATGAGCAGTTCTTC.